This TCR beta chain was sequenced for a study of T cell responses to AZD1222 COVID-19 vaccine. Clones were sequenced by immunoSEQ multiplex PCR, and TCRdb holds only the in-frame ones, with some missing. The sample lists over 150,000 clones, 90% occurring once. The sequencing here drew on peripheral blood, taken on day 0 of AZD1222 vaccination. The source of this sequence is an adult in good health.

DNA for the CDR3: TGCGCCAGCAGCCAAGTTAGGACAGGGGGTCAGCCCCAGCATTTT. It yields the protein CASSQVRTGGQPQHF. The V call is TRBV4-1, the J call TRBJ1-5; 10 nucleotides align to TRBD1. V shed 1 base and J 6 bases; nucleotides not matched to a gene: 3. The CDR3 is made up of 15 amino acids. The germline V gene has CDR1 MGHRA and CDR2 YSYEKL.